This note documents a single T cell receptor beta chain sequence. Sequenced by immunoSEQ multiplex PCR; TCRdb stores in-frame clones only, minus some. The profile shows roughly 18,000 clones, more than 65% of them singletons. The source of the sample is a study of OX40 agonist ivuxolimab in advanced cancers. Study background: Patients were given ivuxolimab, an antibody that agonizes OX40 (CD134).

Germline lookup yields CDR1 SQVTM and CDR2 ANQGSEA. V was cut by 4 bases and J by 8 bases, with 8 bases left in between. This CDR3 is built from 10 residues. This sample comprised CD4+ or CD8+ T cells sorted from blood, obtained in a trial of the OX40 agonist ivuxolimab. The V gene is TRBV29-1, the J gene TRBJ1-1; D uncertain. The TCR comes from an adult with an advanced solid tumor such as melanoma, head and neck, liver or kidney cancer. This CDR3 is CSVGDVEAFF. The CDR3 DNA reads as TGCAGCGTTGGTGACGTCGAAGCTTTCTTT.